This T cell receptor (beta chain) derives from a study of shared clonotypes between healthy human individuals. Background on the study: There were three CD4 naive, three CD4 memory, two CD8 naive and one CD8 memory plates per donor. Findings of the study overall: The four-donor shared clonotypes exceeded non-shared clonotypes in generation probability, with non-shared ones scoring lower.

To note about this clone: Its specificity is unknown.

The CDR3 is 15 amino acids. V was pared by 10 bases and J by 1 base, with 17 bases between. The V gene's germline CDR1 is MNHEY and CDR2 SVGAGI. The study ran the assay at deep level. TCRdb's copy holds only in-frame clones and misses some; the assay was immunoSEQ multiplex PCR. The top ten hold about 1.8% of the sample, which has about 680,000 clones, 73% seen once. The material sequenced was memory CD4+ T cells sorted from blood. As to subset: CD45RA-negative fraction. The source of this sequence is a woman between 25 and 40 years old in good health. The rearrangement links TRBV6-5 to TRBJ2-1, with D maybe TRBD2 (6 bases). The CDR3: CATHPGDQSYNEQFF. CDR3 sequence (DNA): TGTGCCACCCACCCGGGGGACCAGTCCTACAATGAGCAGTTCTTC.